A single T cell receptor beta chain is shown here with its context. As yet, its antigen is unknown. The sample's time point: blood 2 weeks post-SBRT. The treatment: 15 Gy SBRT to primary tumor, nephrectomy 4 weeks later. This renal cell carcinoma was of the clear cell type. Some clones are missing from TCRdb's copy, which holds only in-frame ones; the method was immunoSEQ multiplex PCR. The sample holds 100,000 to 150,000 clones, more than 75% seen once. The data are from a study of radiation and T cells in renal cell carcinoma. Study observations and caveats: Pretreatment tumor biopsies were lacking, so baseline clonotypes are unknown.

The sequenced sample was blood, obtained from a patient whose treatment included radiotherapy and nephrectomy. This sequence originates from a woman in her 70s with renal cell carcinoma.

For the CDR3, the DNA is TGTGCCAGCAGCACCCGGGACGTAGGGTACGAGCAGTACTTC. Its protein product is CASSTRDVGYEQYF. The chain links TRBV6-5 to TRBJ2-7; D tentatively reads TRBD1 or TRBD2 (5 bases each). CDR1 and CDR2 (germline): MNHEY, SVGAGI. The CDR3 covers 14 residues. V was clipped by 6 bases and J by 4 bases, with 16 bases between them.